Following are 9 T cell receptor beta chains from one sample sequenced in a study of T-cell memory formation after mild COVID-19. TCRdb ran MiXCR on the 5' RACE reads and lists one entry per CDR3 protein. Here the sample spans roughly 370,000 distinct CDR3 sequences, 15% to 20% being singletons. Sequencing was done on a sample of PBMCs or a T cell subset sorted from them (not recorded which). All receptors derive from a man between 18 and 29 years old who had mild COVID-19 (a few samples of this study predate the infection). Cell type and time point are not known.

The chain has TRBV10-3 and TRBJ2-7; no definite D call. V was shortened by 0 bases and J by 0 bases, with 12 bases between the two germline ends. Germline CDR1 and CDR2: ENHRY and SYGVKD. The CDR3 runs 16 residues. DNA of the CDR3: TGTGCCATCAGTGAGTCGATGTGGGATAGCTCCTACGAGCAGTACGTC. Amino acid sequence: CAISESMWDSSYEQYV.

V is TRBV12-3 or TRBV12-4 and J is TRBJ2-1; no firm D call. Trimming cost V 7 bases and J 12 bases, with 16 bases left between them. CDR3 length: 12 amino acids. The CDR3 nucleotides are TGTGCCAGCACGGATCCCGGATGGTCGCAGTTCTTC. Protein sequence: CASTDPGWSQFF.

The chain is built from TRBV12-3 or TRBV12-4 and TRBJ2-2, with a possible D match to TRBD2 (6 bases). The CDR3 consists of 14 residues. V was trimmed by 7 bases and J by 8 bases, leaving 17 bases between them. The CDR3 protein is CASNPAGSIGELFF. The CDR3 region has the DNA TGTGCCAGCAACCCAGCCGGGAGTATAGGGGAGCTGTTTTTT.

This clonotype turned up a few times. This rearrangement joins TRBV7-2 to TRBJ2-3, with 9 bases lining up with TRBD2. V was clipped by 0 bases and J by 1 base; unmatched bases: 2. This CDR3 region has 16 residues. Germline CDR1 SGHTA, CDR2 FQGNSA. CDR3 nucleotides: TGTGCCAGCAGCTTAGCGATAGCGGGAGGCACAGATACGCAGTATTTT. Its protein is CASSLAIAGGTDTQYF.

The rearrangement links TRBV6-5 to TRBJ1-3; D call uncertain. There are 13 residues in the CDR3. CDR1 MNHEY and CDR2 SVGAGI come from the germline V gene. Trimming cost V 6 bases and J 0 bases, with 6 bases left between them. The CDR3 loop reads CASRRNSGNTIYF. The CDR3 DNA reads TGTGCCAGCAGACGGAACTCTGGAAACACCATATATTTT.

This clonotype was observed a few times. V is TRBV27 and J is TRBJ2-5; TRBD1 aligns across 10 bases. This CDR3 region has 15 residues. Germline loops: CDR1 MNHEY, CDR2 SMNVEV (reference sequence). V lost 6 bases and J lost 2; bases outside the gene matches: 6. The CDR3 sequence: CASSSGTGVQETQYF. In DNA, the CDR3 is TGTGCCAGCAGCTCCGGGACAGGGGTTCAAGAGACCCAGTACTTC.

Only a few counts were recorded for this clonotype. The chain combines TRBV10-3 with TRBJ1-2; D remains unclear. V was pared by 6 bases and J by 0 bases, with 8 bases between. The V gene's germline CDR1 is ENHRY and CDR2 SYGVKD. The CDR3 covers 13 residues. This chain's CDR3 is CAIRDPANYGYTF. In DNA, the CDR3 is TGTGCCATCAGAGACCCAGCTAACTATGGCTACACCTTC.

The chain is built from TRBV27 and TRBJ2-3, with 12 nucleotides matching TRBD2. Trimming cost V 6 bases and J 6 bases; bases outside gene matches: 7. The CDR3 totals 15 residues. CDR1 and CDR2 (germline): MNHEY, SMNVEV (reference sequence). CDR3 sequence reads: CASRILAGGTDTQYF. CDR3 coding DNA: TGTGCCAGCAGGATTCTAGCGGGGGGGACGGATACGCAGTATTTT.

This clonotype came up a few times. J is TRBJ2-1 and V is TRBV11-3; D remains ambiguous. V gave up 2 bases and J gave up 9 bases, with 14 bases separating them. This CDR3 is 14 amino acids long. Germline V gene lookup returns CDR1 SGHNT and CDR2 YENEEA. This CDR3 is CASSLIPTASEQFF. CDR3 nucleotide sequence: TGTGCCAGCAGCTTAATACCAACGGCCTCTGAGCAGTTCTTC.